A single sample gave rise to the 25 T cell receptor beta chains below, sequenced in a study of Graves' ophthalmopathy and Graves' hyperthyroidism. Amplified TCR beta CDR3 regions were obtained using RNA transcripts as template. HTBI-primed RT-PCR formed the first round, and a multiplex PCR formed the second. Via MiXCR, TCRdb re-called the multiplex PCR reads, giving one row per CDR3 protein. The sample has about 1.1 million distinct CDR3 sequences; less than 45% are singletons. The sequenced material came from peripheral blood or thyroid tissue (not recorded which). These receptors all come from an adult man with Graves' hyperthyroidism.

This clonotype was counted many times. The chain has TRBV12-3 or TRBV12-4 and TRBJ1-2; D is unresolved. V was clipped by 5 bases and J by 3 bases, with 10 bases between them. The CDR3 covers 13 residues. The CDR3 loop reads CASSLQPYYGYTF. CDR3 nucleotides: TGTGCCAGCAGTCTCCAGCCCTACTATGGCTACACCTTC.

This clonotype was detected ten times or more. This chain joins TRBV29-1 and TRBJ2-6; unclear D gene. The CDR3 is 16 residues long. The germline V gene has CDR1 SQVTM and CDR2 ANQGSEA. Trimming removed 4 bases at V and 0 bases at J, with 13 bases between. This CDR3 is CSVAGQRSSGANVLTF. CDR3 DNA sequence: TGCAGCGTTGCCGGCCAGCGTAGCTCTGGGGCCAACGTCCTGACTTTC.

The chain combines TRBV12-3 or TRBV12-4 with TRBJ1-5, with D unclear. The CDR3 loop spans 14 amino acids. Trimming took off 6 bases at V and 2 bases at J, with 11 bases between the two ends. The CDR3 here is CASRPRSGNQPQHF. The CDR3 DNA reads as TGTGCCAGCAGACCGAGGTCCGGCAATCAGCCCCAGCATTTT.

This clonotype has a count of ten or more. The chain joins TRBV7-2 to TRBJ2-2, with D maybe TRBD2 (5 bases). The CDR3 has 14 amino acids. V lost 8 bases, J lost 6 bases, and 16 bases lay in between. CDR1 SGHTA and CDR2 FQGNSA come from the germline V gene. CDR3 sequence (DNA): TGTGCCAGCCGAGGGCTAGTTTTGGCCGGGGAGCTGTTTTTT. This gives the protein CASRGLVLAGELFF.

The V and J genes are TRBV6-6 and TRBJ1-5; 10 bases agree with TRBD1. Germline V gives CDR1 MNHNY, CDR2 SVGAGI (reference sequence). V lost 4 bases, J lost 4 bases, and 13 bases stayed unmatched. The CDR3 contains 18 residues. The CDR3 DNA sequence: TGTGCCAGCAGTTTCGCCCCCGCCGGGACAGGGGTTAATCAGCCCCAGCATTTT. It yields the protein CASSFAPAGTGVNQPQHF.

This clonotype was seen a handful of times. This sequence joins TRBV9 and TRBJ1-3; possible D gene TRBD1, 5 bases. The CDR3 extends over 16 amino acids. Germline assignment: CDR1 SGDLS and CDR2 YYNGEE. V was pared by 4 bases and J by 0 bases, with 14 bases between. CDR3 nucleotides: TGTGCCAGCAGCTCCCTTGGGACCGGCTCTGGAAACACCATATATTTT. Protein product: CASSSLGTGSGNTIYF.

The gene calls are TRBV11-1 and TRBJ1-1; 10 positions agree with TRBD1. The J segment lost 0 bases and the V segment lost 5 bases, leaving 6 bases of the junction unmatched. The CDR3 has 16 amino acids. Germline CDR1 and CDR2: SGHAT and FQDESV (reference sequence). CDR3: CASSMGDRGMNTEAFF. The DNA for the CDR3 is TGTGCCAGCAGCATGGGGGACAGGGGCATGAACACTGAAGCTTTCTTT.

This clonotype is a singleton in its sample. The J gene is TRBJ2-7, the V gene TRBV9; 9 bases fit TRBD1. The CDR3 has 14 residues. Germline V gives CDR1 SGDLS, CDR2 YYNGEE. The J segment lost 5 bases and the V segment lost 2 bases, leaving 5 bases of the junction unmatched. For the CDR3, the DNA is TGTGCCAGCAGCGTCGGACAGGGGTTTAACGAGCAGTACTTC. Encoded protein: CASSVGQGFNEQYF.

Here the CDR3 DNA reads TGTGCCACCCGCCGAGGGGCTGGAGATACGCAGTATTTT. The encoded protein is CATRRGAGDTQYF. J is TRBJ2-3 and V is TRBV24-1; D tentatively fits TRBD1 or TRBD2 (5 bases each). V was clipped by 9 bases and J by 5 bases, with 14 bases between them. The CDR3 is 13 residues long. The germline V gene encodes CDR1 KGHDR and CDR2 SFDVKD.

A word on this clonotype: Since a much larger clone is just one base distant, this may be a read error. The chain is built from TRBV14 and TRBJ2-7; D is unresolved. Germline V gene lookup returns CDR1 SGHDN and CDR2 FVKESK. There are 12 residues in the CDR3. The CDR3 spells CASSQRYGEHYF. The CDR3 DNA reads as TGTGCCAGCAGCCAAAGGTACGGCGAGCACTACTTC.

This chain links TRBV29-1 with TRBJ1-2; 7 bases fit TRBD1. With 8 bases clipped from V and 0 bases from J, the junction kept 12 bases outside the gene matches. The germline V gene has CDR1 SQVTM and CDR2 ANQGSEA. The CDR3 spans 15 residues. The CDR3 bases are TGCAGCAGCGGATTGGAGGGGGCCTCTAACTATGGCTACACCTTC. The encoded protein is CSSGLEGASNYGYTF.

The chain is built from TRBV12-3 or TRBV12-4 and TRBJ1-5; D uncertain. The CDR3 spans 16 residues. V shed 6 bases and J shed 0 bases, with 15 bases lying between them. The CDR3 nucleotides read TGTGCCAGCAGCTCGGGAACTCAGTATAGCAATCAGCCCCAGCATTTT. It yields the protein CASSSGTQYSNQPQHF.

The table lists this clonotype with many counts. The chain links TRBV11-1 to TRBJ2-5; unclear D gene. V gave up 5 bases and J gave up 1 base, with 11 bases separating them. CDR1 and CDR2 from the germline V gene are SGHAT and FQDESV (reference sequence). The CDR3 runs to 14 residues. The CDR3 region has the DNA TGTGCCAGCAGCAAACTACGTACCCAAGAGACCCAGTACTTC. Its translation: CASSKLRTQETQYF.

This clonotype has a handful of counts. The genes are TRBV2 and TRBJ2-2; TRBD2 matches 10 bases. CDR1 and CDR2 (germline): SNHLY, FYNNEI. The trim removed 3 bases at V and 7 bases at J, leaving 8 bases unmatched. CDR3 size: 16 residues. CDR3 sequence: CASSDSVAGGHGELFF. Written as DNA, the CDR3 is TGTGCCAGCAGTGATTCGGTAGCGGGAGGCCACGGGGAGCTGTTTTTT.

The genes are TRBV12-5 and TRBJ1-1; no firm D call. V lost 2 bases, J lost 4 bases, and 8 bases lay in between. This CDR3 has 13 residues. Germline assignment: CDR1 LGHNT and CDR2 FRNRAP. DNA for the CDR3: TGTGCTAGTGGTTTGTATGGCGGCACTGAAGCTTTCTTT. It codes for CASGLYGGTEAFF.

In this sample, this clonotype turned up a few times. The chain is built from TRBV20-1 and TRBJ1-1; D gene uncertain. Trimming removed 1 base from V and 4 bases from J, with 10 bases in between. The CDR3 extends over 13 amino acids. CDR1 DFQATT and CDR2 SNEGSKA come from the germline V gene (reference sequence). The CDR3 region is CSARVGEGTEAFF. DNA of the CDR3: TGCAGTGCTAGAGTAGGCGAGGGCACTGAAGCTTTCTTT.

V is TRBV6-5 and J is TRBJ2-7; possibly TRBD1 for D (5 bases). The CDR3 runs to 14 residues. Trimming removed 7 bases at V and 2 bases at J, with 15 bases between. The germline gives CDR1 MNHEY, CDR2 SVGAGI. CDR3: CASKTPGQAYEQYF. The CDR3 DNA is TGTGCCAGCAAGACTCCCGGACAAGCCTACGAGCAGTACTTC.

Notes on this clonotype: A clone one base away is much larger, so this may be a read error. The chain couples TRBV7-2 to TRBJ2-7; TRBD2 might be the D (5 bases). Germline V CDR1 and CDR2: SGHTA, FQGNSA. The CDR3 extends over 13 amino acids. Trimming stripped 7 bases from V and 4 bases from J, with 14 bases between. The CDR3 coding sequence is TGTGCCAGCAACTTCGGACTGGGTTACGAGCAGTACTTC. This sequence encodes CASNFGLGYEQYF.

The V call is TRBV30, the J call TRBJ2-7; 8 nucleotides match TRBD1. Germline CDR1 reads GTSNPN; CDR2 reads SVGIG (reference sequence). V lost 2 bases to trimming and J lost 5 bases; unmatched junction nucleotides: 5. The CDR3 is 13 residues long. CDR3 amino acids: CAWSIGTGDEQYF. The CDR3 region has the DNA TGTGCCTGGAGTATAGGGACAGGCGACGAGCAGTACTTC.

This clonotype has just a few counts. The rearrangement joins TRBV2 to TRBJ2-5; D perhaps matches TRBD2 (6 bases). Trimming removed 9 bases at V and 4 bases at J, with 15 bases between. The germline V gene encodes CDR1 SNHLY and CDR2 FYNNEI. The CDR3 extends over 13 amino acids. The CDR3 spells CASDGSTGETQYF. CDR3 DNA: TGTGCCAGTGACGGGAGTACGGGAGAGACCCAGTACTTC. The full variable domain, with the rest looked up from reference TRBV2 and TRBJ2-5, is EPEVTQTPSHQVTQMGQEVILRCVPISNHLYFYWYRQILGQKVEFLVSFYNNEISEKSEIFDDQFSVERPDGSNFTLKIRSTKLEDSAMYFCASDGSTGETQYFGPGTRLLVL.

The sample holds many counts of this clonotype. The V call is TRBV29-1, the J call TRBJ2-7, with 8 bases that match TRBD1. This CDR3 has 17 residues. CDR1 and CDR2 from the germline V gene are SQVTM and ANQGSEA. J was trimmed by 2 bases and V by 2 bases; bases with no gene match: 14. CDR3 coding DNA: TGCAGCGTTGAATTCCCTCTTACAGGGGGATCAACCTACGAGCAGTACTTC. Protein: CSVEFPLTGGSTYEQYF.

This clonotype has a handful of counts. CDR3 sequence reads: CASSQYRRPLHF. As DNA, the CDR3 is TGTGCCAGCAGCCAATATAGAAGACCCCTCCACTTT. V gene TRBV3-1 combines with J gene TRBJ1-6; D unclear. The ends were cut back, 2 bases at V and 12 bases at J, with 8 bases in the middle. This CDR3 region has 12 residues. The V gene's germline CDR1 is LGHDT and CDR2 YNNKEL (reference sequence).

This clonotype has a count of ten or more. V gene TRBV7-2 combines with J gene TRBJ2-5, with D possibly TRBD2 on 7 matching bases. The CDR3 loop spans 14 amino acids. The germline gives CDR1 SGHTA, CDR2 FQGNSA. Trimming pared 4 bases from V and 5 bases from J, leaving 14 bases between. CDR3 DNA: TGTGCCAGCAGCTGGGGGGGCCCTAGGGAGACCCAGTACTTC. Translating gives CASSWGGPRETQYF.

The V gene is TRBV4-2, the J gene TRBJ1-1, with TRBD1 matching over 8 bases. The CDR3 totals 14 residues. Germline V gives CDR1 LGHNA, CDR2 YNFKEQ. Unmatched junction bases numbered 8, after V lost 8 bases and J lost 3 bases. This CDR3 reads CASLGQAGDTEAFF. DNA of the CDR3: TGTGCCAGCTTGGGACAGGCGGGGGACACTGAAGCTTTCTTT.

This clonotype was seen many times. The chain uses TRBV9 and TRBJ2-5; D is undetermined. The germline V gene has CDR1 SGDLS and CDR2 YYNGEE. V was trimmed by 0 bases and J by 2 bases, leaving 8 bases between them. The CDR3 is made up of 14 amino acids. For the CDR3, the DNA is TGTGCCAGCAGCGTAGAGTCTAGACAAGAGACCCAGTACTTC. This codes for CASSVESRQETQYF.